A single sample is the source of the 32 T cell receptor beta chains below, sequenced in a study of blood T cell repertoires in COVID-19. TCRdb's copy holds only in-frame clones and misses some; the assay was immunoSEQ multiplex PCR. The profile shows roughly 400,000 clones, around 87% of them singletons. The sample consisted of PBMCs or T cells enriched from blood (not recorded which). These receptor sequences come from a man aged 25-45 years who had recovered from COVID-19.

CDR3 region: CATRSRDSAEAFF. The CDR3 nucleotides are TGTGCCACCAGGAGCCGGGACAGCGCTGAAGCTTTCTTT. V gene TRBV24-1 combines with J gene TRBJ1-1, with 7 bases lining up with TRBD1. The CDR3 extends over 13 amino acids. The V segment lost 7 bases and the J segment 6 bases; nucleotides outside the gene matches: 7. The germline V gene encodes CDR1 KGHDR and CDR2 SFDVKD.

This sequence joins TRBV6-5 and TRBJ2-7; no firm D call. V lost 0 bases to trimming and J lost 3 bases, with 12 bases between them. Germline loops: CDR1 MNHEY, CDR2 SVGAGI. CDR3 size: 15 residues. The CDR3 DNA sequence: TGTGCCAGCAGTTACTCAGGAGAAGCTGGCTACGAGCAGTACTTC. Amino acids: CASSYSGEAGYEQYF.

The chain recombines TRBV5-1 with TRBJ2-5; the D gene is possibly TRBD1 (6 bases). The germline gives CDR1 SGHRS, CDR2 YFSETQ. There are 14 residues in the CDR3. V shed 6 bases and J shed 2 bases, with 14 bases lying between them. CDR3 nucleotide sequence: TGCGCCAGCAATCGACAGGACTCTCAAGAGACCCAGTACTTC. Translated: CASNRQDSQETQYF. Together with reference TRBV5-1 and TRBJ2-5, the CDR3 gives the full variable domain: KAGVTQTPRYLIKTRGQQVTLSCSPISGHRSVSWYQQTPGQGLQFLFEYFSETQRNKGNFPGRFSGRQFSNSRSEMNVSTLELGDSALYLCASNRQDSQETQYFGPGTRLLVL.

The chain carries TRBV7-2 and TRBJ2-2, with 8 bases matching TRBD2. V lost 4 bases and J lost 5; bases outside the gene matches: 12. CDR3 length: 17 amino acids. Germline V gene sequence: CDR1 SGHTA, CDR2 FQGNSA. The CDR3 sequence: CASSYTGLAGATGELFF. The DNA of the CDR3 is TGTGCCAGCAGCTATACTGGACTAGCCGGCGCGACCGGGGAGCTGTTTTTT.

The chain joins TRBV21-1 to TRBJ2-3; the table calls TRBD1, which could not be checked here. TRBV21-1 is noted as a pseudogene. The CDR3 loop spans 16 amino acids. The CDR3 DNA follows: TGTGCCAGCAGCATGCGGACAGGTAGAAGCACAGATACGCAGTATTTT. This encodes CASSMRTGRSTDTQYF.

The CDR3 nucleotides are TGTGCCAGCAGCCCCGGCGGGACAGCTTGGGGAGAGACCCAGTACTTC. Its translation: CASSPGGTAWGETQYF. V is TRBV11-1 and J is TRBJ2-5, with a tentative D call TRBD1 (7 bases). The V and J ends lost 5 bases and 4 bases respectively, with 20 bases between them. The V gene's germline CDR1 is SGHAT and CDR2 FQDESV (reference sequence). The CDR3 runs 16 residues.

V and J are TRBV12-3 or TRBV12-4 and TRBJ2-1, with TRBD2 matching 7 bases. This CDR3 is built from 12 residues. Germline trimming cut 8 bases from V and 8 bases from J; bases unmatched to any gene: 6. CDR3 residues: CASQLARDEQFF. DNA of the CDR3: TGTGCCAGCCAACTAGCGAGGGATGAGCAGTTCTTC.

This chain joins TRBV5-1 and TRBJ2-5, with 7 bases aligning to TRBD1. The CDR3 consists of 13 residues. V shed 6 bases, J shed 5 bases, and the junction held 7 bases outside the gene matches. CDR1 and CDR2 (germline): SGHRS, YFSETQ. The chain's CDR3 is CASNEGAVETQYF. The CDR3 coding sequence is TGCGCCAGCAATGAGGGGGCAGTGGAGACCCAGTACTTC.

The CDR3 sequence: CASSYSRGAGYGYTF. The CDR3 nucleotides are TGTGCCAGCAGTTACTCAAGGGGCGCTGGCTATGGCTACACCTTC. The rearrangement joins TRBV6-5 to TRBJ1-2; D possibly corresponds to TRBD1 (5 bases). V shed 0 bases and J shed 4 bases, with 12 bases lying between them. This CDR3 comprises 15 residues. Germline CDR1 MNHEY, CDR2 SVGAGI.

V gene TRBV6-1 combines with J gene TRBJ1-4; the D gene is possibly TRBD1 (6 bases). Trimming cost V 3 bases and J 0 bases, with 11 bases left between them. Germline V gene sequence: CDR1 MNHNS, CDR2 SASEGT. This CDR3 contains 16 residues. CDR3 in DNA: TGTGCCAGCAGTGACCCGGGGGGCGCAACTAATGAAAAACTGTTTTTT. Translation gives CASSDPGGATNEKLFF.

This rearrangement joins TRBV12-5 to TRBJ2-7, with TRBD2 matching over 9 bases. The CDR3 consists of 14 residues. After removal of 1 base from V and 6 bases from J, the junction contained 4 bases not matched to a gene. Germline loops: CDR1 LGHNT, CDR2 FRNRAP. The CDR3 reads CASGLGARGGEQYF. The CDR3 DNA sequence: TGTGCTAGTGGTTTGGGTGCGCGGGGGGGCGAGCAGTACTTC.

This chain uses TRBV7-2 with TRBJ2-7; 7 nucleotides line up with TRBD2. The CDR3 is 13 residues long. Trimming cost V 7 bases and J 2 bases; bases outside gene matches: 5. Germline CDR1 SGHTA, CDR2 FQGNSA. Here the CDR3 reads CASNPGLPYEQYF. CDR3 in DNA: TGTGCCAGCAACCCGGGACTACCCTACGAGCAGTACTTC. The full variable domain, in which reference TRBV7-2 and TRBJ2-7 provide the parts outside the CDR3, is GAGVSQSPSNKVTEKGKDVELRCDPISGHTALYWYRQSLGQGLEFLIYFQGNSAPDKSGLPSDRFSAERTGGSVSTLTIQRTQQEDSAVYLCASNPGLPYEQYFGPGTRLTVT.

The CDR3, as DNA: TGTGCCAGCTGGGGGCTAGCGGGAGGCGGCAAAGATACGCAGTATTTT. As protein: CASWGLAGGGKDTQYF. The chain joins TRBV2 to TRBJ2-3; 11 nucleotides match TRBD2. Germline values: CDR1 SNHLY, CDR2 FYNNEI. The CDR3 contains 16 residues. J lost 5 bases, V lost 8 bases, and 12 bases had no gene match.

V and J are TRBV5-4 and TRBJ2-1; TRBD2 agrees at 7 bases. Germline CDR1 SGHNT, CDR2 YYREEE (reference sequence). The V segment lost 2 bases and the J segment 0 bases; nucleotides outside the gene matches: 2. The CDR3 totals 15 residues. The CDR3 loop reads CASSLAGNSYNEQFF. The CDR3 region has the DNA TGTGCCAGCAGCTTAGCGGGAAACTCCTACAATGAGCAGTTCTTC.

The CDR3 spells CASSPLGRGSNPSGELFF. CDR3 coding DNA: TGTGCCAGCTCACCACTTGGTAGGGGCTCAAACCCCTCCGGGGAGCTGTTTTTT. The chain recombines TRBV18 with TRBJ2-2; D may be TRBD1 (5 bases). This CDR3 region has 18 residues. Germline V lookup: CDR1 KGHSH, CDR2 LQKENI. Trimming stripped 1 base from V and 6 bases from J, with 21 bases between.

The CDR3 loop is CASREGRWDTQYF. For the CDR3, the DNA is TGTGCCAGCAGGGAGGGGAGATGGGATACGCAGTATTTT. This sequence joins TRBV9 and TRBJ2-3; a weak D match, TRBD2 (6 bases). This CDR3 has 13 amino acids. From germline, CDR1 is SGDLS and CDR2 YYNGEE. V gave up 5 bases and J gave up 6 bases, with 13 bases separating them.

The V gene is TRBV24-1, the J gene TRBJ2-3; the D is unclear. The length of the CDR3 is 13 residues. Germline lookup yields CDR1 KGHDR and CDR2 SFDVKD. V gave up 3 bases and J gave up 2 bases, with 5 bases separating them. The CDR3 DNA reads as TGTGCCACCAGTGATCCAAACACAGATACGCAGTATTTT. Translation: CATSDPNTDTQYF.

Comment on this clone: The sample contains more than one DNA sequence encoding this CDR3. V and J are TRBV10-3 and TRBJ1-1, with D possibly matching TRBD1 (6 bases). The germline gives CDR1 ENHRY, CDR2 SYGVKD. V was pared by 0 bases and J by 8 bases, with 13 bases between. This CDR3 spans 14 amino acids. The CDR3 reads CAISESGGRAEAFF. The DNA for the CDR3 is TGTGCCATCAGTGAGTCAGGGGGAAGGGCCGAAGCTTTCTTT.

In its sample, this clone was seen once. V and J are TRBV9 and TRBJ2-5; 11 nucleotides agree with TRBD2. Trimming at V came to 0 bases and at J to 8 bases, leaving 0 bases not matched to a gene. The CDR3 sequence is 13 residues long. From germline, CDR1 is SGDLS and CDR2 YYNGEE. CDR3 sequence: CASSVGLAGTQYF. The CDR3 DNA sequence: TGTGCCAGCAGCGTAGGACTAGCGGGAACCCAGTACTTC. Full variable domain (rest looked up from reference TRBV9 and TRBJ2-5): DSGVTQTPKHLITATGQRVTLRCSPRSGDLSVYWYQQSLDQGLQFLIQYYNGEERAKGNILERFSAQQFPDLHSELNLSSLELGDSALYFCASSVGLAGTQYFGPGTRLLVL.

The chain has TRBV19 and TRBJ2-7; D perhaps matches TRBD1 (6 bases). Between the trimmed V and J ends, which lost 5 bases and 4 bases, there was a span of 6 bases. The CDR3 covers 11 residues. In germline, CDR1 is LNHDA, CDR2 SQIVND (reference sequence). CDR3 residues: CASSDRYEQYF. CDR3 nucleotide sequence: TGTGCCAGTAGTGACAGGTACGAGCAGTACTTC.

This chain connects TRBV5-8 to TRBJ1-5; 7 nucleotides agree with TRBD1. V shed 2 bases, J shed 3 bases, and the junction held 17 bases outside the gene matches. The CDR3 spans 19 residues. From germline, CDR1 is SGHTS and CDR2 YDEGEE. The chain's CDR3 is CASSLLTGALGYDNQPQHF. CDR3 nucleotides: TGTGCCAGCAGCTTACTCACAGGGGCCCTAGGGTATGACAATCAGCCCCAGCATTTT.

This chain connects TRBV10-1 to TRBJ2-3; TRBD2 matches 11 bases. This CDR3 has 19 amino acids. The V gene's germline CDR1 is WNHNN and CDR2 SYGVQD (reference sequence). Trimming took 4 bases from V and 0 from J; bases not matched to a gene: 12. The DNA of the CDR3 is TGCGCCAGCAGTGCCGGTAGGACTAGCGGGCTCATTAGCACAGATACGCAGTATTTT. Residues: CASSAGRTSGLISTDTQYF.

The chain employs TRBV19 and TRBJ1-1; no firm D call. V gave up 8 bases and J gave up 1 base, with 11 bases separating them. Germline CDR1 reads LNHDA; CDR2 reads SQIVND (reference sequence). The CDR3 extends over 13 amino acids. CDR3 residues: CASFSGPNTEAFF. The CDR3 nucleotides are TGTGCCAGTTTTAGCGGCCCGAACACTGAAGCTTTCTTT.

This chain connects TRBV27 to TRBJ2-2, with TRBD2 matching over 8 bases. V shed 5 bases, J shed 1 base, and the junction held 6 bases outside the gene matches. This CDR3 region has 16 residues. Per germline, CDR1 MNHEY and CDR2 SMNVEV (reference sequence). CDR3 coding DNA: TGTGCCAGCAGTCAGGCCCTAGCGGGGAACACCGGGGAGCTGTTTTTT. Protein: CASSQALAGNTGELFF.

The chain recombines TRBV27 with TRBJ1-2; 8 positions match TRBD1. Losses at the gene ends were 0 bases for V and 6 bases for J; bases not matched to a gene: 12. The germline V gene has CDR1 MNHEY and CDR2 SMNVEV (reference sequence). The CDR3 sequence is 17 residues long. CDR3 nucleotides: TGTGCCAGCAGTTTATCGGTTGGGGTGGCAGGGGGCGATGGCTACACCTTC. Translating gives CASSLSVGVAGGDGYTF.

The chain couples TRBV12-5 to TRBJ2-2; possible D gene TRBD1, 5 bases. V was trimmed by 3 bases and J by 1 base, leaving 6 bases between them. The CDR3 contains 14 residues. The germline CDR1 and CDR2 sequences are LGHNT and FRNRAP. The CDR3 DNA reads as TGTGCTAGTGGTTTACAGGTGAACACCGGGGAGCTGTTTTTT. Translating it yields CASGLQVNTGELFF.

The chain recombines TRBV9 with TRBJ2-7; 10 bases map to TRBD1. With 4 bases clipped from V and 2 bases from J, the junction kept 9 bases outside the gene matches. The CDR3 contains 16 residues. Germline CDR1 reads SGDLS; CDR2 reads YYNGEE. CDR3 DNA sequence: TGTGCCAGCAGCCAAACCCCGGGACAGGGGACCTACGAGCAGTACTTC. This encodes CASSQTPGQGTYEQYF.

The V gene is TRBV7-9, the J gene TRBJ2-1; a possible D gene is TRBD2 (6 bases). The V end lost 2 bases, the J end lost 7 bases, and 9 bases lay between the germline ends. This CDR3 region has 13 residues. The germline gives CDR1 SEHNR, CDR2 FQNEAQ (reference sequence). DNA for the CDR3: TGTGCCAGCAGCTTAACGGGGGAGAATGAGCAGTTCTTC. Its translation is CASSLTGENEQFF.

The rearrangement links TRBV12-3 or TRBV12-4 to TRBJ1-5, with 7 bases identical to TRBD1. The CDR3 covers 13 residues. V lost 6 bases, J lost 6 bases, and 5 bases stayed unmatched. CDR3 DNA: TGTGCCAGCAGCGACAGGGAAGGTCAGCCCCAGCATTTT. Amino acid sequence: CASSDREGQPQHF.

This clone was detected once. The chain recombines TRBV27 with TRBJ1-1; tentatively, D is TRBD1 (6 bases). The CDR3 covers 15 residues. Trimming took 6 bases from V and 2 from J, leaving 16 bases between them. Germline CDR1 MNHEY, CDR2 SMNVEV (reference sequence). CDR3 sequence: CASSRSTGHNTEAFF. The DNA of the CDR3 is TGTGCCAGCAGCCGCTCGACAGGACATAACACTGAAGCTTTCTTT.

The rearrangement uses TRBV19 and TRBJ1-2; no firm D call. This CDR3 is built from 14 residues. Deletions cut 2 bases from V and 2 bases from J, with 9 bases between. CDR1 and CDR2 from the germline V gene are LNHDA and SQIVND (reference sequence). The CDR3 region has the DNA TGTGCCAGTAGTATAAGGCAGGCCAACTATGGCTACACCTTC. Protein sequence: CASSIRQANYGYTF.

V and J are TRBV2 and TRBJ2-2; D is unclear. This CDR3 is 15 amino acids long. Germline-derived CDR1 and CDR2 are SNHLY and FYNNEI. Deletions cut 1 base from V and 3 bases from J, with 9 bases between. The DNA of the CDR3 is TGTGCCAGCAGTGAAGGTCAGTCATACACCGGGGAGCTGTTTTTT. Translating gives CASSEGQSYTGELFF.